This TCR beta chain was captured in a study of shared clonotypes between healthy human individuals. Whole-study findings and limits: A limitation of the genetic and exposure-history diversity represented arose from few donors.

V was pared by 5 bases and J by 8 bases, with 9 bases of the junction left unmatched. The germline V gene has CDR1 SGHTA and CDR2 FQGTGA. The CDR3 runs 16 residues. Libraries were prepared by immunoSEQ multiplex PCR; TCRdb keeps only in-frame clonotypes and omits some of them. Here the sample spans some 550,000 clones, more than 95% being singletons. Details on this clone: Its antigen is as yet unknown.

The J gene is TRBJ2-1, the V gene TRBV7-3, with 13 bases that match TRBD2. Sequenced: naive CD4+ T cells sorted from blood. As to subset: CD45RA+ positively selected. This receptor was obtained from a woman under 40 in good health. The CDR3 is CASSPTSGRGTDEQFF. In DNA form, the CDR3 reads TGTGCCAGCAGCCCAACTAGCGGGAGGGGGACGGATGAGCAGTTCTTC.